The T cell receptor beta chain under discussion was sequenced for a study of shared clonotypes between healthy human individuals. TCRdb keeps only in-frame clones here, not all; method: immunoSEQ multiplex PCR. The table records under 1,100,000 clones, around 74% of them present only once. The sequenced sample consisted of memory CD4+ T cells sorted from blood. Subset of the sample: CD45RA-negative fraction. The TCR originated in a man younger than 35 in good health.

CDR3 nucleotides: TGTGCCAGCAGAGACGACACTGAAGCTTTCTTT. It codes for CASRDDTEAFF. The chain links TRBV9 to TRBJ1-1, with D uncertain. Germline CDR1 and CDR2: SGDLS and YYNGEE. The V gene lost 5 bases and the J gene lost 3 bases, with 5 bases spanning the gap. CDR3 size: 11 residues. The whole variable domain, remainder taken from reference TRBV9 and TRBJ1-1, is DSGVTQTPKHLITATGQRVTLRCSPRSGDLSVYWYQQSLDQGLQFLIQYYNGEERAKGNILERFSAQQFPDLHSELNLSSLELGDSALYFCASRDDTEAFFGQGTRLTVV.